Listed below are T cell receptor beta chains from one sample, sequenced in a study of patients and donors after allogeneic stem cell transplantation. TCRdb used MiXCR to reprocess the RT-PCR reads, holding one entry per CDR3 protein. The sample holds more than 850,000 distinct CDR3 sequences, about a sixth seen once. Sequences were obtained from blood, either unsorted or a sorted T cell fraction (not recorded which). These receptors were obtained from a human donor who was either an allogeneic HSCT recipient or a stem cell or donor lymphocyte infusion donor (not recorded which). It is not recorded whose cells these are; they may come from a transplant donor. Each CDR3 is given with its conserved first and last residue. A D gene is named only where the DNA matches it firmly. Clone size is given for some rows only: seen once, a few or many times, or a class if the clone is expanded.

d_gene: TRBD2; v_gene: TRBV12-3/TRBV12-4; j_gene: TRBJ2-7; abundance: .; len: 15; CDR3aa: CASSAPSGSIYEQYF; CDR3nt: TGTGCCAGCAGTGCTCCTAGCGGGAGTATCTACGAGCAGTACTTC
d_gene: TRBD1; v_gene: TRBV10-3; j_gene: TRBJ1-3; abundance: .; len: 16; CDR3aa: CAITDDQGGLVDTIYF; CDR3nt: TGTGCCATCACCGACGATCAGGGGGGCTTAGTTGACACCATATATTTT
d_gene: TRBD1; v_gene: TRBV24-1; j_gene: TRBJ1-2; abundance: few; len: 15; CDR3aa: CATSDPHDRDYGYTF; CDR3nt: TGTGCCACCAGTGACCCCCATGACAGGGACTATGGCTACACCTTC
d_gene: .; v_gene: TRBV12-3/TRBV12-4; j_gene: TRBJ2-5; abundance: .; len: 15; CDR3aa: CASKTSGTNQETQYF; CDR3nt: TGTGCCAGCAAGACCTCCGGGACAAACCAAGAGACCCAGTACTTC
d_gene: TRBD2; v_gene: TRBV12-5; j_gene: TRBJ2-1; abundance: few; len: 15; CDR3aa: CASGLAGPSYNEQFF; CDR3nt: TGTGCTAGTGGCTTAGCGGGACCCTCCTACAATGAGCAGTTCTTC
d_gene: TRBD2; v_gene: TRBV7-9; j_gene: TRBJ2-1; abundance: few; len: 15; CDR3aa: CASSPKRELSYEQFF; CDR3nt: TGTGCCAGCAGCCCCAAGCGGGAGCTTAGCTATGAGCAGTTCTTC
d_gene: .; v_gene: TRBV12-3/TRBV12-4; j_gene: TRBJ2-3; abundance: many; len: 15; CDR3aa: CASSRLHPPIDTQYF; CDR3nt: TGTGCCAGCAGCCGACTCCACCCTCCGATAGATACGCAGTATTTT
d_gene: TRBD1; v_gene: TRBV12-3/TRBV12-4; j_gene: TRBJ1-2; abundance: few; len: 15; CDR3aa: CASSIPGQGAYGYTF; CDR3nt: TGTGCCAGCAGTATACCGGGACAGGGGGCCTATGGCTACACCTTC
d_gene: TRBD1; v_gene: TRBV20-1; j_gene: TRBJ1-6; abundance: .; len: 14; CDR3aa: CSATGQGSNSPLHF; CDR3nt: TGCAGTGCTACTGGACAGGGTAGTAATTCACCCCTCCACTTT
d_gene: .; v_gene: TRBV12-3/TRBV12-4; j_gene: TRBJ1-2; abundance: .; len: 16; CDR3aa: CASSLARGGVNYGYTF; CDR3nt: TGTGCCAGCAGTTTAGCAAGGGGCGGTGTCAACTATGGCTACACCTTC
d_gene: .; v_gene: TRBV6-5; j_gene: TRBJ1-3; abundance: .; len: 15; CDR3aa: CASSYVPVSGNTIYF; CDR3nt: TGTGCCAGCAGTTACGTCCCAGTCTCTGGAAACACCATATATTTT
d_gene: .; v_gene: TRBV24-1; j_gene: TRBJ2-3; abundance: .; len: 15; CDR3aa: CATSDRAASSDTQYF; CDR3nt: TGTGCCACCAGTGATAGGGCGGCTTCCTCGGATACGCAGTATTTT
d_gene: .; v_gene: TRBV7-9; j_gene: TRBJ1-1; abundance: .; len: 16; CDR3aa: CASSLRTDGMNTEAFF; CDR3nt: TGTGCCAGCAGCTTGAGGACAGACGGGATGAACACTGAAGCTTTCTTT
d_gene: TRBD2; v_gene: TRBV4-1; j_gene: TRBJ2-2; abundance: .; len: 15; CDR3aa: CASGPLAGATGELFF; CDR3nt: TGCGCCAGCGGGCCACTAGCGGGAGCCACCGGGGAGCTGTTTTTT
d_gene: .; v_gene: TRBV29-1; j_gene: TRBJ1-1; abundance: .; len: 11; CDR3aa: CSVKVGAEAFF; CDR3nt: TGCAGCGTCAAAGTAGGGGCTGAAGCTTTCTTT
d_gene: TRBD2; v_gene: TRBV7-9; j_gene: TRBJ2-2; abundance: .; len: 17; CDR3aa: CASSPRSGRPWTGELFF; CDR3nt: TGTGCCAGCAGCCCACGCAGCGGGAGGCCGTGGACCGGGGAGCTGTTTTTT
d_gene: .; v_gene: TRBV7-6; j_gene: TRBJ2-3; abundance: .; len: 14; CDR3aa: CASSQTVGGTLQYF; CDR3nt: TGTGCCAGCAGCCAAACAGTTGGGGGGACACTTCAGTATTTT
d_gene: .; v_gene: TRBV12-3/TRBV12-4; j_gene: TRBJ1-2; abundance: few; len: 13; CDR3aa: CASSLLVVRGYTF; CDR3nt: TGTGCCAGCAGTCTCCTGGTAGTTCGGGGCTACACCTTC
d_gene: .; v_gene: TRBV6-1; j_gene: TRBJ2-1; abundance: .; len: 15; CDR3aa: CASSRSLLSYNEQFF; CDR3nt: TGTGCCAGCAGCCGGAGTCTCCTCTCCTACAATGAGCAGTTCTTC
d_gene: .; v_gene: TRBV12-3/TRBV12-4; j_gene: TRBJ1-1; abundance: .; len: 14; CDR3aa: CASTTPGGYTEAFF; CDR3nt: TGTGCCAGCACCACACCGGGGGGCTACACTGAAGCTTTCTTT
d_gene: .; v_gene: TRBV7-2; j_gene: TRBJ2-5; abundance: .; len: 16; CDR3aa: CASSWSASVGRETQYF; CDR3nt: TGTGCCAGCAGCTGGTCGGCTAGCGTGGGGAGGGAGACCCAGTACTTC
d_gene: TRBD1; v_gene: TRBV5-1; j_gene: TRBJ1-6; abundance: .; len: 19; CDR3aa: CASSNPGTGGPRENSPLHF; CDR3nt: TGCGCCAGCAGCAACCCCGGGACAGGGGGCCCTCGGGAGAATTCACCCCTCCACTTT
d_gene: .; v_gene: TRBV7-6; j_gene: TRBJ2-2; abundance: .; len: 17; CDR3aa: CASRQTKSTGFTGELFF; CDR3nt: TGTGCCAGCAGACAGACCAAATCAACAGGGTTCACCGGGGAGCTGTTTTTT
d_gene: TRBD1; v_gene: TRBV20-1; j_gene: TRBJ1-6; abundance: .; len: 15; CDR3aa: CSARDQGTGYSPLHF; CDR3nt: TGCAGTGCTAGAGATCAAGGGACAGGGTATTCACCCCTCCACTTT
d_gene: .; v_gene: TRBV14; j_gene: TRBJ2-7; abundance: few; len: 13; CDR3aa: CASSQNGYYEQYF; CDR3nt: TGTGCCAGCAGCCAAAACGGGTACTACGAGCAGTACTTC
d_gene: TRBD2; v_gene: TRBV7-9; j_gene: TRBJ2-3; abundance: .; len: 16; CDR3aa: CASSIIPGLATDTQYF; CDR3nt: TGTGCCAGCAGCATAATTCCGGGACTAGCAACAGATACGCAGTATTTT
d_gene: .; v_gene: TRBV27; j_gene: TRBJ2-7; abundance: .; len: 17; CDR3aa: CASSSTLDPNGGGEQYF; CDR3nt: TGTGCCAGCAGTTCCACCCTAGATCCCAACGGGGGAGGCGAGCAGTACTTC
d_gene: .; v_gene: TRBV10-3; j_gene: TRBJ2-2; abundance: .; len: 15; CDR3aa: CAISDYRRYTGELFF; CDR3nt: TGTGCCATCAGTGACTACCGTCGATACACCGGGGAGCTGTTTTTT
d_gene: .; v_gene: TRBV28; j_gene: TRBJ2-7; abundance: .; len: 15; CDR3aa: CASSRPGVGFYEQYF; CDR3nt: TGTGCCAGCAGTAGACCGGGGGTTGGTTTCTACGAGCAGTACTTC
d_gene: TRBD2; v_gene: TRBV4-2; j_gene: TRBJ2-5; abundance: few; len: 15; CDR3aa: CASSGLAGPQETQYF; CDR3nt: TGTGCCAGCAGCGGACTAGCGGGTCCCCAAGAGACCCAGTACTTC
d_gene: TRBD2; v_gene: TRBV7-9; j_gene: TRBJ2-1; abundance: .; len: 16; CDR3aa: CASTPGSGGSYNEQFF; CDR3nt: TGTGCCAGCACCCCGGGTAGCGGGGGGTCCTACAATGAGCAGTTCTTC
d_gene: .; v_gene: TRBV27; j_gene: TRBJ2-7; abundance: .; len: 14; CDR3aa: CASSLSDSIYEQYF; CDR3nt: TGTGCCAGCAGTTTATCGGACAGCATCTACGAGCAGTACTTC
d_gene: TRBD1; v_gene: TRBV6-6; j_gene: TRBJ1-2; abundance: many; len: 13; CDR3aa: CASRRQGIYGYTF; CDR3nt: TGTGCCAGCAGAAGACAGGGAATCTATGGCTACACCTTC
d_gene: .; v_gene: TRBV6-1; j_gene: TRBJ1-5; abundance: few; len: 15; CDR3aa: CASITTSFSNQPQHF; CDR3nt: TGTGCCAGCATCACGACTTCCTTCAGCAATCAGCCCCAGCATTTT
d_gene: .; v_gene: TRBV7-2; j_gene: TRBJ2-2; abundance: .; len: 15; CDR3aa: CASSFGGVTTGELFF; CDR3nt: TGTGCCAGCAGCTTTGGGGGCGTAACCACCGGGGAGCTGTTTTTT
d_gene: .; v_gene: TRBV25-1; j_gene: TRBJ1-4; abundance: .; len: 16; CDR3aa: CASSDSRTGSSEKLFF; CDR3nt: TGTGCCAGCAGTGATTCCAGGACGGGGAGTAGTGAAAAACTGTTTTTT
d_gene: TRBD2; v_gene: TRBV4-1; j_gene: TRBJ2-7; abundance: .; len: 18; CDR3aa: CASSALGLAGGRSYEQYF; CDR3nt: TGCGCCAGCAGCGCCCTGGGACTAGCGGGAGGCCGCTCCTACGAGCAGTACTTC
d_gene: .; v_gene: TRBV4-2; j_gene: TRBJ2-7; abundance: few; len: 14; CDR3aa: CASSRDLPGYEQYF; CDR3nt: TGTGCCAGCAGCCGGGACCTCCCAGGATACGAGCAGTACTTC
d_gene: .; v_gene: TRBV21-1; j_gene: TRBJ2-5; abundance: .; len: 14; CDR3aa: CARIRDSLCETQYF; CDR3nt: TGTGCCCGCATCCGGGACAGTCTGTGTGAGACCCAGTACTTC
d_gene: TRBD1; v_gene: TRBV4-1; j_gene: TRBJ1-6; abundance: few; len: 17; CDR3aa: CASALGTGRSYNSPLHF; CDR3nt: TGCGCCAGCGCCCTAGGGACAGGGAGGTCCTATAATTCACCCCTCCACTTT
d_gene: TRBD1; v_gene: TRBV12-3/TRBV12-4; j_gene: TRBJ1-3; abundance: many; len: 14; CDR3aa: CASTQGGGGNTIYF; CDR3nt: TGTGCCAGCACCCAGGGAGGGGGCGGAAACACCATATATTTT
d_gene: .; v_gene: TRBV7-6; j_gene: TRBJ2-7; abundance: few; len: 14; CDR3aa: CASSLIRASYEQYF; CDR3nt: TGTGCCAGCAGCTTAATTAGGGCCTCCTACGAGCAGTACTTC
d_gene: TRBD1; v_gene: TRBV20-1; j_gene: TRBJ1-3; abundance: .; len: 13; CDR3aa: CSAGDRGGNTIYF; CDR3nt: TGCAGTGCCGGGGACAGGGGGGGAAACACCATATATTTT
d_gene: .; v_gene: TRBV29-1; j_gene: TRBJ1-1; abundance: many; len: 13; CDR3aa: CSVEAAQNTEAFF; CDR3nt: TGCAGCGTTGAGGCAGCACAGAACACTGAAGCTTTCTTT
d_gene: .; v_gene: TRBV5-6; j_gene: TRBJ2-7; abundance: .; len: 16; CDR3aa: CATNTRRATYTYEQYF; CDR3nt: TGTGCCACCAACACAAGGCGGGCAACTTACACCTACGAGCAGTACTTC
d_gene: .; v_gene: TRBV4-2; j_gene: TRBJ2-5; abundance: .; len: 16; CDR3aa: CASSQDHSRLAETQYF; CDR3nt: TGTGCCAGCAGCCAAGACCACTCTAGATTGGCGGAGACCCAGTACTTC
d_gene: TRBD2; v_gene: TRBV12-3/TRBV12-4; j_gene: TRBJ2-1; abundance: many; len: 14; CDR3aa: CASTPGGGNNEQFF; CDR3nt: TGTGCCAGCACCCCTGGCGGGGGTAACAATGAGCAGTTCTTC
d_gene: TRBD1; v_gene: TRBV9; j_gene: TRBJ2-3; abundance: .; len: 13; CDR3aa: CASSLTGWDTQYF; CDR3nt: TGTGCCAGCAGTCTGACAGGGTGGGATACGCAGTATTTT
d_gene: TRBD2; v_gene: TRBV20-1; j_gene: TRBJ2-1; abundance: few; len: 18; CDR3aa: CSARDRWSPSGSGNEQFF; CDR3nt: TGCAGTGCTAGAGATCGGTGGTCCCCTAGCGGGAGTGGCAATGAGCAGTTCTTC
d_gene: TRBD2; v_gene: TRBV7-9; j_gene: TRBJ2-2; abundance: few; len: 16; CDR3aa: CASSWPLAGVTGELFF; CDR3nt: TGTGCCAGCAGCTGGCCGTTAGCGGGAGTAACCGGGGAGCTGTTTTTT
d_gene: .; v_gene: TRBV7-4; j_gene: TRBJ2-6; abundance: .; len: 16; CDR3aa: CASSLEGVRGANVLTF; CDR3nt: TGTGCCAGCAGCCTTGAGGGGGTACGCGGGGCCAACGTCCTGACTTTC
d_gene: TRBD2; v_gene: TRBV10-3; j_gene: TRBJ2-5; abundance: few; len: 16; CDR3aa: CAISAASGGDLETQYF; CDR3nt: TGTGCCATCAGTGCCGCTAGCGGGGGGGACTTGGAGACCCAGTACTTC
d_gene: TRBD1; v_gene: TRBV3-1; j_gene: TRBJ2-7; abundance: few; len: 16; CDR3aa: CASSLLTGISLDEQYF; CDR3nt: TGTGCCAGCAGCCTACTGACAGGGATCTCCCTCGACGAGCAGTACTTC
d_gene: .; v_gene: TRBV20-1; j_gene: TRBJ2-2; abundance: .; len: 16; CDR3aa: CSARDAEKVYTGELFF; CDR3nt: TGCAGTGCTAGAGATGCAGAGAAAGTTTACACCGGGGAGCTGTTTTTT
d_gene: TRBD2; v_gene: TRBV29-1; j_gene: TRBJ2-1; abundance: .; len: 12; CDR3aa: CSAPRAGDEQFF; CDR3nt: TGCAGCGCCCCGAGGGCGGGAGATGAGCAGTTCTTC
d_gene: TRBD1; v_gene: TRBV20-1; j_gene: TRBJ2-7; abundance: .; len: 15; CDR3aa: CSARDLDRVTYEQYF; CDR3nt: TGCAGTGCTAGAGATCTGGACAGGGTTACCTACGAGCAGTACTTC
d_gene: .; v_gene: TRBV7-6; j_gene: TRBJ1-3; abundance: few; len: 14; CDR3aa: CASGSLPSGNTIYF; CDR3nt: TGTGCCAGCGGCAGCTTACCCTCTGGAAACACCATATATTTT
d_gene: TRBD1; v_gene: TRBV3-1; j_gene: TRBJ1-4; abundance: .; len: 17; CDR3aa: CASSPGTGGRTVEKLFF; CDR3nt: TGTGCCAGCAGTCCCGGGACAGGGGGCAGAACCGTCGAAAAACTGTTTTTT
d_gene: .; v_gene: TRBV21-1; j_gene: TRBJ2-2; abundance: .; len: 16; CDR3aa: CASSKVGGRASGELFF; CDR3nt: TGTGCCAGCAGCAAAGTTGGCGGGAGGGCCTCCGGGGAGCTGTTTTTT